A single sample gave rise to the 15 T cell receptor beta chains below, sequenced in a study of T-cell memory formation after mild COVID-19. TCRdb independently ran MiXCR on the 5' RACE reads; one entry per CDR3 protein. Of 470,000 or so distinct CDR3 sequences in the sample, approximately 23% were seen once. Sequenced material: PBMCs or a T cell subset sorted from them (not recorded which). These receptors came from an adult woman who had mild COVID-19 (a few samples of this study predate the infection). Cell type and time point are not known.

This clonotype was seen more than once but under ten times. The chain has TRBV12-3 or TRBV12-4 and TRBJ1-2, with D possibly being TRBD1 (5 bases). V lost 5 bases, J lost 5 bases, and 12 bases lay in between. CDR3 size: 13 residues. CDR3 loop: CASSPVGGYGYTF. The CDR3 DNA follows: TGTGCCAGCAGTCCCGTCGGGGGGTATGGCTACACCTTC.

The gene calls are TRBV5-1 and TRBJ2-1, with a weak D call TRBD1 (6 bases). The germline V and J ends were trimmed by 7 bases and 0 bases, with 8 bases remaining between them. The CDR3 sequence is 13 residues long. The germline gives CDR1 SGHRS, CDR2 YFSETQ. CDR3 nucleotides: TGCGCCAGCGGACAGAGCTCCTACAATGAGCAGTTCTTC. It yields the protein CASGQSSYNEQFF.

This clonotype showed up just a few times. This sequence joins TRBV20-1 and TRBJ2-5; no clear D. The CDR3 has 11 residues. The V and J ends lost 6 bases and 10 bases respectively, with 15 bases between them. Germline values: CDR1 DFQATT, CDR2 SNEGSKA (reference sequence). The CDR3 here is CSAALRENQYF. CDR3 DNA sequence: TGCAGTGCCGCACTACGAGAAAACCAGTACTTC.

This sequence joins TRBV27 and TRBJ1-1; D call uncertain. CDR3 length: 13 residues. V lost 2 bases, J lost 4 bases, and 8 bases lay in between. Germline lookup yields CDR1 MNHEY and CDR2 SMNVEV (reference sequence). The DNA for the CDR3 is TGTGCCAGCAGTTTACAGGAGACCACTGAAGCTTTCTTT. Translated, it gives CASSLQETTEAFF.

The gene calls are TRBV9 and TRBJ2-3, with D possibly TRBD2 on 5 matching bases. This CDR3 has 18 residues. The V gene's germline CDR1 is SGDLS and CDR2 YYNGEE. V was trimmed by 1 base and J by 3 bases, leaving 21 bases between them. The chain's CDR3 is CASSVTPLRGLGTDTQYF. The DNA of the CDR3 is TGTGCCAGCAGCGTAACCCCTCTCCGGGGTTTGGGGACAGATACGCAGTATTTT. Using reference TRBV9 and TRBJ2-3 for the parts outside the CDR3, the full variable domain is DSGVTQTPKHLITATGQRVTLRCSPRSGDLSVYWYQQSLDQGLQFLIQYYNGEERAKGNILERFSAQQFPDLHSELNLSSLELGDSALYFCASSVTPLRGLGTDTQYFGPGTRLTVL.

This clonotype was observed many times. The chain combines TRBV15 with TRBJ2-1; 11 nucleotides line up with TRBD2. Germline loops: CDR1 LNHNV, CDR2 YYDKDF (reference sequence). This CDR3 region has 16 residues. V gave up 4 bases and J gave up 3 bases; unmatched junction bases: 5. The chain's CDR3 is CATSTSLAGDYNEQFF. The CDR3 DNA follows: TGTGCCACCAGCACTTCACTAGCGGGGGACTACAATGAGCAGTTCTTC.

CDR3 in amino acids: CASSIGPTGSYEQYF. Here the CDR3 DNA reads TGTGCCAGTAGTATAGGGCCGACGGGATCCTACGAGCAGTACTTC. The chain joins TRBV19 to TRBJ2-7, with D tentatively TRBD2 (5 bases). CDR1 LNHDA and CDR2 SQIVND come from the germline V gene (reference sequence). The CDR3 sequence is 15 residues long. V lost 1 base and J 1 base, leaving 11 bases between the germline ends. The complete variable domain, with remaining parts taken from reference TRBV19 and TRBJ2-7, reads DGGITQSPKYLFRKEGQNVTLSCEQNLNHDAMYWYRQDPGQGLRLIYYSQIVNDFQKGDIAEGYSVSREKKESFPLTVTSAQKNPTAFYLCASSIGPTGSYEQYFGPGTRLTVT.

This clonotype came up a few times. The chain links TRBV5-4 to TRBJ2-1, with D unresolved. The V end lost 0 bases, the J end lost 0 bases, and 13 bases lay between the germline ends. The CDR3 extends over 17 amino acids. CDR1 and CDR2 (germline): SGHNT, YYREEE (reference sequence). CDR3 in amino acids: CASSLAATPRSYNEQFF. CDR3 DNA: TGTGCCAGCAGCTTGGCCGCGACTCCCCGCTCCTACAATGAGCAGTTCTTC.

J is TRBJ2-7 and V is TRBV5-6, with D perhaps TRBD1 (5 bases). The V end lost 4 bases, the J end lost 4 bases, and 18 bases lay between the germline ends. The CDR3 loop spans 15 amino acids. Germline V gives CDR1 SGHDT, CDR2 YYEEEE. The CDR3 sequence is CASSPGPRGNYEQYF. The CDR3 DNA reads TGTGCCAGCAGCCCAGGCCCTAGGGGTAATTACGAGCAGTACTTC.

This chain links TRBV7-3 with TRBJ1-1, with D possibly TRBD1 on 6 matching bases. CDR1 and CDR2 from the germline V gene are SGHTA and FQGTGA. Trimming cost V 5 bases and J 4 bases, with 14 bases left between them. This CDR3 spans 14 amino acids. The CDR3 region is CASSPLPGATEAFF. The CDR3 nucleotides are TGTGCCAGCAGCCCCCTTCCAGGGGCCACTGAAGCTTTCTTT.

This clonotype showed up just a few times. The chain employs TRBV20-1 and TRBJ2-1, with no clear D. V was trimmed by 1 base and J by 0 bases, leaving 7 bases between them. The V gene's germline CDR1 is DFQATT and CDR2 SNEGSKA (reference sequence). There are 14 residues in the CDR3. In DNA, the CDR3 is TGCAGTGCTAGAGTAGGCTACTCCTACAATGAGCAGTTCTTC. Its protein is CSARVGYSYNEQFF.

This clonotype came up a few times. The chain has TRBV10-3 and TRBJ2-4; 8 positions agree with TRBD2. The CDR3 sequence is 16 residues long. V lost 2 bases, J lost 0 bases, and 3 bases stayed unmatched. Germline V lookup: CDR1 ENHRY, CDR2 SYGVKD. For the CDR3, the DNA is TGTGCCATCAGTGAGAGTCTAGCGGGAGCCAAAAACATTCAGTACTTC. Amino acids: CAISESLAGAKNIQYF.

This clonotype has a handful of counts. The CDR3 here is CASRPSAGGSYNEQFF. The CDR3 coding sequence is TGTGCCAGCAGGCCTTCAGCGGGAGGGTCCTACAATGAGCAGTTCTTC. The chain carries TRBV12-3 or TRBV12-4 and TRBJ2-1; 10 bases match TRBD2. J lost 1 base, V lost 6 bases, and 6 bases had no gene match. The CDR3 extends over 16 amino acids.

There are a few counts of this clonotype. The chain joins TRBV27 to TRBJ2-3, with D possibly matching TRBD1 (6 bases). From germline, CDR1 is MNHEY and CDR2 SMNVEV (reference sequence). There are 15 residues in the CDR3. Trimming cost V 2 bases and J 4 bases, with 13 bases left between them. The CDR3 DNA reads TGTGCCAGCAGTTTAGGGGGCAACCGGGCAGATACGCAGTATTTT. Protein: CASSLGGNRADTQYF.

The chain uses TRBV9 and TRBJ2-2; D might be TRBD1 or TRBD2, each matching 6 bases. Trimming shortened V by 4 bases and J by 1 base, and 14 bases separated the two germline ends. This CDR3 is built from 16 residues. Germline V gene data show CDR1 as SGDLS and CDR2 as YYNGEE. The CDR3 coding sequence is TGTGCCAGCAGCCCCCGGGGGACACAGAACACCGGGGAGCTGTTTTTT. Its translation is CASSPRGTQNTGELFF.